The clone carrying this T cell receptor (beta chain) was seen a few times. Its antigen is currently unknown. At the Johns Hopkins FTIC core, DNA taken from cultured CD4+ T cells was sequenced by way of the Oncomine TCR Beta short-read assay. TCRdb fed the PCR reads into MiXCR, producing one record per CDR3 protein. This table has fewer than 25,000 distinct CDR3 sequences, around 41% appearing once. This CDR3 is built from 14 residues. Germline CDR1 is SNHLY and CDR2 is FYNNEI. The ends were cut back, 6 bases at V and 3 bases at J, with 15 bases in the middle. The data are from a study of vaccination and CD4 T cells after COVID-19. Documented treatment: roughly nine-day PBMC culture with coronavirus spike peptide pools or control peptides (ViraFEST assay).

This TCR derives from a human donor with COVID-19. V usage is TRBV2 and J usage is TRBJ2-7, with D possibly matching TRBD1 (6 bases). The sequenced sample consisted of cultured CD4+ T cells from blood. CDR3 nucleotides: TGTGCCAGCAGAGTACGGCAGGGGCTCTACGAGCAGTACTTC. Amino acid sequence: CASRVRQGLYEQYF.